This T cell receptor beta chain was recorded in a study of OX40 agonist ivuxolimab in advanced cancers. Looking at the study overall: A partial response was reached by three patients: one with hepatocellular carcinoma and two with cutaneous melanoma. Study-wide results and limits: In the 0.1 to 3.0 mg/kg range, CD4+ and CD8+ blood T cells had expanded clonally by week 6.

V was clipped by 4 bases and J by 5 bases, with 15 bases between them. The CDR3 has 13 amino acids. Germline assignment: CDR1 SQVTM and CDR2 ANQGSEA. As for this clone: No antigen is known for it.

Sequenced by immunoSEQ multiplex PCR; TCRdb stores in-frame clones only, minus some. In the table there are tens of thousands of clones, around 90% of which are singletons. The sequence derives from an adult with an advanced solid tumor such as melanoma, head and neck, liver or kidney cancer. The starting material was CD4+ or CD8+ T cells sorted from blood, obtained in a trial of the OX40 agonist ivuxolimab. This chain links TRBV29-1 with TRBJ2-7; D ambiguous. CDR3 sequence reads: CSVGATGYDEQYF. CDR3 in DNA: TGCAGCGTTGGGGCGACGGGTTATGACGAGCAGTACTTC.